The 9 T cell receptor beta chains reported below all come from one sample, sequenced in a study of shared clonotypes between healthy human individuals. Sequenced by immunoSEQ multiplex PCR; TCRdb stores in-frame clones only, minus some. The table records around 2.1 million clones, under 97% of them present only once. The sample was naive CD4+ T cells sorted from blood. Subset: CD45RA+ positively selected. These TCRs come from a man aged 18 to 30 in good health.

The CDR3 here is CASSVANLPGENTEAFF. The CDR3 bases are TGTGCCAGCAGCGTCGCAAATCTTCCGGGGGAGAACACTGAAGCTTTCTTT. The chain joins TRBV9 to TRBJ1-1; tentatively, D is TRBD1 (5 bases). This CDR3 is 17 amino acids long. Trimming cost V 2 bases and J 1 base, with 18 bases left between them. In germline, CDR1 is SGDLS, CDR2 YYNGEE.

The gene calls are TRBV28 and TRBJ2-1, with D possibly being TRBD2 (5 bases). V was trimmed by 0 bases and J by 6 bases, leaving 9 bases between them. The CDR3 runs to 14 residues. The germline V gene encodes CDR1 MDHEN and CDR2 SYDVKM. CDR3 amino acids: CASSLWDEGNEQFF. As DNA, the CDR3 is TGTGCCAGCAGTTTATGGGATGAGGGCAATGAGCAGTTCTTC.

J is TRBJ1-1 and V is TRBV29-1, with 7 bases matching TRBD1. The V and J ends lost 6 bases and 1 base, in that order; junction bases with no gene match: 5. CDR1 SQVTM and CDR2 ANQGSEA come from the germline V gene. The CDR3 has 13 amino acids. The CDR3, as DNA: TGCAGCGTCACCGGGACAGCGAACACTGAAGCTTTCTTT. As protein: CSVTGTANTEAFF.

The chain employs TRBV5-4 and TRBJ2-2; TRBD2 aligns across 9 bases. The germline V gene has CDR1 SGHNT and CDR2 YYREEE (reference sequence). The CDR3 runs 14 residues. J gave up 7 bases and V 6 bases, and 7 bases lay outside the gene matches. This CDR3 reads CASTSGLASGELFF. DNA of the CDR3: TGTGCCAGCACCTCGGGACTAGCAAGCGGGGAGCTGTTTTTT.

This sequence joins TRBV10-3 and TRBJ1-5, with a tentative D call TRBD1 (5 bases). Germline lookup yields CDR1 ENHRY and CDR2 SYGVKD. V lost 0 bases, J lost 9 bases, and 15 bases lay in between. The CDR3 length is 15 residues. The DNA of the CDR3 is TGTGCCATCAGTGAGTCGGTGGGTGGGGGACGGCCCCAGCATTTT. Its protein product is CAISESVGGGRPQHF.

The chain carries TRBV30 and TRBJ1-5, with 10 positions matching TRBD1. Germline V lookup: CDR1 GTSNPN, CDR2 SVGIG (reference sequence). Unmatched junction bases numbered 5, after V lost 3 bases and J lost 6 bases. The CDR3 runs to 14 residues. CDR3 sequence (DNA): TGTGCCTGGAGCGGGACAGGGGTCGGTCAGCCCCAGCATTTT. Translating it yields CAWSGTGVGQPQHF.

The CDR3 coding sequence is TGTGCCAGCAGCGCCAGAGGTCGGGGATCCTACGAGCAGTACTTC. It is translated as CASSARGRGSYEQYF. V and J are TRBV7-6 and TRBJ2-7; TRBD2 is a possible D gene (5 bases). V was pared by 5 bases and J by 1 base, with 15 bases between. In germline, CDR1 is SGHVS, CDR2 FNYEAQ. CDR3 length: 15 residues.

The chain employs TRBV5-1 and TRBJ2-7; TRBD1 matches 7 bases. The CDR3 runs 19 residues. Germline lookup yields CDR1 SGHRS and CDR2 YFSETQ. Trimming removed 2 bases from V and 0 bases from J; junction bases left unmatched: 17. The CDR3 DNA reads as TGCGCCAGCAGCTTACAGGGGACGCTACGCCGAGGAAACTCCTACGAGCAGTACTTC. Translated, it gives CASSLQGTLRRGNSYEQYF. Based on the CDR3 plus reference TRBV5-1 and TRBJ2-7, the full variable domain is KAGVTQTPRYLIKTRGQQVTLSCSPISGHRSVSWYQQTPGQGLQFLFEYFSETQRNKGNFPGRFSGRQFSNSRSEMNVSTLELGDSALYLCASSLQGTLRRGNSYEQYFGPGTRLTVT.

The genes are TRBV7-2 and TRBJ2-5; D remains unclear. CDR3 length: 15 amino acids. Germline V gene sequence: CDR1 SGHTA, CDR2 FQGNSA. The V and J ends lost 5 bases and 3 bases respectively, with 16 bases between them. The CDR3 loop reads CASSPEAQWEETQYF. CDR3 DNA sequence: TGTGCCAGCAGCCCAGAGGCACAGTGGGAAGAGACCCAGTACTTC.